These 16 T cell receptor beta chains were sequenced from one sample in a study of T cell clonality in common variable immunodeficiency. The data were produced by immunoSEQ multiplex PCR, yet TCRdb's version contains in-frame clones alone and is incomplete. The sample holds some 50,000 clones, and no clone turns up only once. The material sequenced was peripheral blood mononuclear cells. The receptors shown here come from a person between 18 and 75 years old in good health.

In this sample, this clone turned up a few times. Read data end 3 residues before the CDR3 end; the end is taken from the germline J gene. V usage is TRBV19 and J usage is TRBJ1-2; D not certain. Per germline, CDR1 LNHDA and CDR2 SQIVND (reference sequence). The CDR3 has 11 amino acids. This CDR3 is CASSNYGDYTF. The CDR3 bases that were read are TGTGCCAGTAGTAACTACGGCGAC.

This clone was found many times. The read terminates 3 residues before the CDR3 end, so the remaining end is supplied by the germline J gene. V is TRBV5-1 and J is TRBJ2-2; TRBD1 agrees at 8 bases. In germline, CDR1 is SGHRS, CDR2 YFSETQ. CDR3 size: 16 residues. CDR3 DNA, as far as it was read: TGCGCCAGCAGCTTGGTCCAGGGGGCAAGTAATGAAAAG. The encoded protein is CASSLVQGASNEK. The entire CDR3 sequence reads CASSLVQGASNEKLFF.

Ten or more counts support this clone. The CDR3 end falls 3 residues outside the read, so it is completed with the germline J gene. The rearrangement joins TRBV19 to TRBJ2-3; D might be TRBD1 (5 bases). CDR3 size: 14 residues. Looked up from germline, CDR1 is LNHDA and CDR2 is SQIVND (reference sequence). V dropped 5 bases and J dropped 2 bases, with 11 bases sitting between them. The part of the CDR3 DNA that was read is TGTGCCAGTAGTCAGACAGCAGTCACAGATACG. The encoded protein is CASSQTAVTDT. The full CDR3 is CASSQTAVTDTQYF. The complete variable domain, with remaining parts taken from reference TRBV19 and TRBJ2-3, reads DGGITQSPKYLFRKEGQNVTLSCEQNLNHDAMYWYRQDPGQGLRLIYYSQIVNDFQKGDIAEGYSVSREKKESFPLTVTSAQKNPTAFYLCASSQTAVTDTQYFGPGTRLTVL.

This clone has a count of ten or more. The read falls 3 residues short of the CDR3 end, and the missing part is taken from the germline J gene. The V gene is TRBV20-1, the J gene TRBJ2-2; a weak D match, TRBD2 (6 bases). The length of the CDR3 is 13 residues. Germline CDR1 reads DFQATT; CDR2 reads SNEGSKA (reference sequence). CDR3 DNA, as far as it was read: TGCAGTGCTAAGGACGGACCGGGGGAAAAG. Protein sequence: CSAKDGPGEK. The full CDR3 is CSAKDGPGEKLFF.

This clone was seen ten or more times. The read stops 3 residues short of the end of the CDR3; the missing end is completed from the germline J gene. This rearrangement joins TRBV13 to TRBJ1-1; the D gene is possibly TRBD1 (6 bases). Germline CDR1 PRHDT, CDR2 FYEKMQ (reference sequence). The CDR3 is 16 residues long. V was cut by 4 bases and J by 2 bases, with 17 bases left in between. The sequenced CDR3 bases are TGTGCCAGCAGCTCCCTCGAGTGGGGGCTTAACACTGAA. Translation gives CASSSLEWGLNTE. The CDR3 in full is CASSSLEWGLNTEAFF.

This clone was counted at least ten times. Compared with germline, one end of the junction differs, possibly owing to a read error. The read halts 3 residues ahead of the CDR3 end, with the missing end drawn from the germline J gene. The chain combines TRBV2 with TRBJ2-3; 12 bases are a match to TRBD2. CDR1 and CDR2 (germline): SNHLY, FYNNEI. The CDR3 sequence is 16 residues long. The part of the CDR3 DNA that was read is TGTGCCAGCAGCGAAGCTAGCGGGGGGGGAGGAGATACG. As protein: CASSEASGGGGDT. The CDR3 in its entirety is CASSEASGGGGDTQYF.

This clone was seen at least ten times. The CDR3 end lies 3 residues beyond the end of the read and is filled in from the germline J gene. The rearrangement links TRBV12-5 to TRBJ2-7, with 8 bases matching TRBD1. Germline assignment: CDR1 LGHNT and CDR2 FRNRAP. The CDR3 covers 16 residues. J was trimmed by 3 bases and V by 4 bases; bases with no gene match: 11. The sequenced part of the CDR3 DNA is TGTGCTAGTGGTTCGGGGATGGGACAGGCGCTCTACGAG. As protein: CASGSGMGQALYE. From start to end, the CDR3 is CASGSGMGQALYEQYF.

This clone was observed many times. The missing CDR3 end, 3 residues past where the read stops, is filled in from the germline J gene. The chain is built from TRBV5-1 and TRBJ1-6; 8 bases match TRBD1. CDR3 size: 14 residues. Germline V gene sequence: CDR1 SGHRS, CDR2 YFSETQ. After removal of 5 bases from V and 9 bases from J, the junction contained 7 bases not matched to a gene. The CDR3 loop reads CASSSQGAGSPLHF. CDR3 bases read: TGCGCCAGCAGTTCGCAGGGGGCAGGTTCACCC. The full variable domain, with the rest looked up from reference TRBV5-1 and TRBJ1-6, is KAGVTQTPRYLIKTRGQQVTLSCSPISGHRSVSWYQQTPGQGLQFLFEYFSETQRNKGNFPGRFSGRQFSNSRSEMNVSTLELGDSALYLCASSSQGAGSPLHFGNGTRLTVT.

This clone was observed at least ten times. Coverage ceases 3 residues before the CDR3 finishes, and the germline J gene fills in the end. This chain joins TRBV6-1 and TRBJ1-2, with D tentatively TRBD1 (6 bases). The CDR3 is 15 amino acids. V gave up 2 bases and J gave up 2 bases, with 12 bases separating them. Germline CDR1 is MNHNS and CDR2 is SASEGT. Here the CDR3 reads CASSELTGNNYGYTF. CDR3 DNA, as far as it was read: TGTGCCAGCAGTGAACTAACAGGGAACAACTATGGC.

This clone was counted ten times or more. The read gets to within 3 residues of the CDR3 end, and the germline J gene fills in the rest. V is TRBV5-1 and J is TRBJ2-5, with D maybe TRBD2 (5 bases). Between the trimmed V and J ends, which lost 6 bases and 2 bases, there was a span of 17 bases. The CDR3 runs 15 residues. Germline CDR1 and CDR2: SGHRS and YFSETQ. Partial CDR3 DNA: TGCGCCAGCAAGATAGCACGGGGTGGGCAAGAGACC. As protein: CASKIARGGQET. The complete CDR3 sequence is CASKIARGGQETQYF.

For this clone: The read terminates 3 residues before the CDR3 end, so the remaining end is supplied by the germline J gene. The V gene is TRBV6-2 or TRBV6-3, the J gene TRBJ1-2; 7 bases are a match to TRBD1. The CDR3 spans 14 residues. Germline loops: CDR1 MNHEY, CDR2 SVGEGT. The CDR3 sequence is CASTPHSGTDTYTF. Incomplete CDR3 DNA: TGTGCCAGCACCCCACACAGCGGGACAGATACC.

This clone was detected only a few times. The read ends 3 residues early relative to the CDR3; the germline J gene fills the gap. This chain joins TRBV30 and TRBJ1-2; 8 bases are a match to TRBD1. Germline lookup yields CDR1 GTSNPN and CDR2 SVGIG (reference sequence). The CDR3 length is 15 residues. This CDR3 reads CAWSEVDREADTYTF. The CDR3 DNA, read in part, is TGTGCCTGGAGTGAAGTGGACAGGGAGGCAGATACC.

The table lists this clone with many counts. The read falls 3 residues short of the CDR3 end, and the missing part is taken from the germline J gene. V gene TRBV20-1 combines with J gene TRBJ2-5, with no clear D. Trimming pared 0 bases from V and 5 bases from J, leaving 10 bases between. The CDR3 is 13 amino acids. Looked up from germline, CDR1 is DFQATT and CDR2 is SNEGSKA (reference sequence). The CDR3 is CSARDQTFETQYF. CDR3 bases read: TGCAGTGCTAGAGATCAAACTTTTGAGACC.

This clone was detected ten times or more. Read coverage stops 3 residues before the CDR3 terminus; the germline J gene supplies the remainder. V usage is TRBV19 and J usage is TRBJ2-2; D might be TRBD1 (6 bases). The ends were cut back, 7 bases at V and 3 bases at J, with 9 bases in the middle. This CDR3 contains 13 residues. Germline loops: CDR1 LNHDA, CDR2 SQIVND (reference sequence). The CDR3: CASTTGYTGELFF. Incomplete CDR3 DNA: TGTGCCAGTACCACAGGGTACACCGGGGAG.

This clone has at least ten counts. The DNA read from the CDR3 is TGTGCCTGGAGTGGCGAACTGAACCAAGAGACG. It yields the protein CAWSGELNQET. The whole CDR3 reads CAWSGELNQETQYF. The gene calls are TRBV30 and TRBJ2-3; no clear D. The CDR3 is cut off 3 residues early in the read; its end comes from the germline J gene. There are 14 residues in the CDR3. Germline V gene lookup returns CDR1 GTSNPN and CDR2 SVGIG (reference sequence).

This clone has only a few counts. Sequencing ends 3 residues short of the CDR3 end; the germline J gene provides the rest. V gene TRBV30 combines with J gene TRBJ1-2; TRBD1 matches 7 bases. The CDR3 sequence is 12 residues long. Germline V lookup: CDR1 GTSNPN, CDR2 SVGIG (reference sequence). CDR3 loop: CAWTQQGIDYTF. The sequenced part of the CDR3 DNA is TGTGCCTGGACTCAACAGGGGATCGAC. Full variable domain (remainder filled in from reference TRBV30 and TRBJ1-2): SQTIHQWPATLVQPVGSPLSLECTVEGTSNPNLYWYRQAAGRGLQLLFYSVGIGQISSEVPQNLSASRPQDRQFILSSKKLLLSDSGFYLCAWTQQGIDYTFGSGTRLTVV.